The 24 T cell receptor beta chains listed next were all sequenced from one sample in a study of OX40 agonist ivuxolimab in advanced cancers. Sequencing was performed with immunoSEQ multiplex PCR; in TCRdb, only in-frame clones are kept and a portion is missing. The data contain some 70,000 clones, approximately 89% of them singletons. This sample comprised CD4+ or CD8+ T cells sorted from blood, obtained in a trial of the OX40 agonist ivuxolimab. Receptor source: an adult with an advanced solid tumor such as melanoma, head and neck, liver or kidney cancer.

The chain couples TRBV6-1 to TRBJ2-1, with D possibly matching TRBD1 (6 bases). Germline V gene data show CDR1 as MNHNS and CDR2 as SASEGT. The CDR3 length is 15 residues. Trimming removed 6 bases from V and 0 bases from J, with 12 bases in between. The chain's CDR3 is CASSVTGNSYNEQFF. DNA for the CDR3: TGTGCCAGCAGCGTAACAGGGAACTCCTACAATGAGCAGTTCTTC.

Only one count was recorded for this clone. J is TRBJ1-2 and V is TRBV18; D unclear. Germline V gene data show CDR1 as KGHSH and CDR2 as LQKENI. The CDR3 spans 14 residues. Trimming pared 2 bases from V and 1 base from J, leaving 8 bases between. The CDR3 loop is CASSPGASNYGYTF. CDR3 nucleotide sequence: TGTGCCAGCTCACCAGGTGCCAGTAACTATGGCTACACCTTC.

This chain joins TRBV10-3 and TRBJ2-3; 7 bases are shared with TRBD2. CDR1 and CDR2 from the germline V gene are ENHRY and SYGVKD. Trimming took 4 bases from V and 1 from J; bases not matched to a gene: 5. The CDR3 spans 15 residues. For the CDR3, the DNA is TGTGCCATCAGTGTGGGCGGGGGAGGCACAGATACGCAGTATTTT. It is translated as CAISVGGGGTDTQYF.

Comment on this clone: The junction differs from germline at one of its ends, possibly a read error. The rearrangement links TRBV7-6 to TRBJ2-2; D is uncertain. Germline V lookup: CDR1 SGHVS, CDR2 FNYEAQ. This CDR3 spans 15 amino acids. The DNA of the CDR3 is TGTGCCGGCAGCTTTCGACGTGCGAACACCGGGGAGCTGTTTTTT. This codes for CAGSFRRANTGELFF.

J is TRBJ1-2 and V is TRBV19; unclear D gene. The germline V gene encodes CDR1 LNHDA and CDR2 SQIVND (reference sequence). This CDR3 has 13 residues. Trimming took off 7 bases at V and 2 bases at J, with 11 bases between the two ends. CDR3 sequence (DNA): TGTGCCAGTAAATGGGGAACCAACTATGGCTACACCTTC. Its protein is CASKWGTNYGYTF.

This chain's CDR3 is CASSPGTVSSQGRQYF. The CDR3 nucleotides are TGTGCCAGCAGTCCGGGGACAGTCTCCTCCCAGGGTAGGCAGTATTTT. The rearrangement links TRBV27 to TRBJ2-3, with 7 bases matching TRBD1. CDR3 length: 16 amino acids. Germline V CDR1 and CDR2: MNHEY, SMNVEV (reference sequence). Unmatched junction bases numbered 19, after V lost 5 bases and J lost 11 bases.

The chain joins TRBV11-3 to TRBJ2-1; no definite D call. Germline V gene lookup returns CDR1 SGHNT and CDR2 YENEEA. V was shortened by 5 bases and J by 10 bases, with 12 bases between the two germline ends. The CDR3 is made up of 12 amino acids. The CDR3 is CASSLREREQFF. CDR3 DNA sequence: TGTGCCAGCAGCCTCCGTGAGCGAGAGCAGTTCTTC.

The chain joins TRBV5-1 to TRBJ2-3; 8 nucleotides match TRBD1. The germline V gene has CDR1 SGHRS and CDR2 YFSETQ. Unmatched junction bases numbered 5, after V lost 0 bases and J lost 5 bases. The CDR3 loop spans 15 amino acids. In DNA form, the CDR3 reads TGCGCCAGCAGCTTGGTCGCAGGGGGCGAAGATACGCAGTATTTT. Protein sequence: CASSLVAGGEDTQYF. The whole variable domain, filled in from reference TRBV5-1 and TRBJ2-3, reads KAGVTQTPRYLIKTRGQQVTLSCSPISGHRSVSWYQQTPGQGLQFLFEYFSETQRNKGNFPGRFSGRQFSNSRSEMNVSTLELGDSALYLCASSLVAGGEDTQYFGPGTRLTVL.

The rearrangement links TRBV5-8 to TRBJ1-6, with D unclear. The germline V gene encodes CDR1 SGHTS and CDR2 YDEGEE. V was clipped by 1 base and J by 10 bases, with 12 bases between them. This CDR3 region has 14 residues. DNA for the CDR3: TGTGCCAGCAGCTTGAAACTCGGTGGGTCACCCCTCCACTTT. It codes for CASSLKLGGSPLHF.

This chain joins TRBV2 and TRBJ1-1; TRBD1 aligns across 11 bases. The CDR3 is 13 amino acids. Germline V gene data show CDR1 as SNHLY and CDR2 as FYNNEI. With 4 bases clipped from V and 12 bases from J, the junction kept 7 bases outside the gene matches. CDR3 coding DNA: TGTGCCAGCAGTGCCAGGACAGGGGGCGTCCCTTTCTTT. It translates to CASSARTGGVPFF.

The chain employs TRBV6-1 and TRBJ2-5, with TRBD1 matching 7 bases. The trim removed 4 bases at V and 5 bases at J, leaving 7 bases unmatched. CDR3 length: 14 amino acids. The germline V gene has CDR1 MNHNS and CDR2 SASEGT. CDR3 nucleotide sequence: TGTGCCAGCAGTGCAAAACAGGGGACCGAGACCCAGTACTTC. It encodes CASSAKQGTETQYF.

The chain links TRBV6-1 to TRBJ1-1, with a possible D match to TRBD1 (5 bases). Germline CDR1 MNHNS, CDR2 SASEGT. The CDR3 length is 13 residues. Between the trimmed V and J ends, which lost 5 bases and 4 bases, there was a span of 11 bases. The CDR3 DNA reads TGTGCCAGCAGTCTCGGGACTATCACTGAAGCTTTCTTT. It specifies CASSLGTITEAFF.

The rearrangement links TRBV27 to TRBJ1-2; D ambiguous. V lost 2 bases and J lost 1, with 5 bases in between. Looked up from germline, CDR1 is MNHEY and CDR2 is SMNVEV (reference sequence). The CDR3 sequence is 13 residues long. Written as DNA, the CDR3 is TGTGCCAGCAGTTTAAACAGTAACTATGGCTACACCTTC. It specifies CASSLNSNYGYTF.

The chain couples TRBV5-1 to TRBJ1-2, with 7 bases matching TRBD1. Trimming cost V 0 bases and J 0 bases; bases outside gene matches: 5. Germline loops: CDR1 SGHRS, CDR2 YFSETQ. This CDR3 is 16 amino acids long. Written as DNA, the CDR3 is TGCGCCAGCAGCTTGGCCAGGGGGAATCCTAACTATGGCTACACCTTC. Its translation: CASSLARGNPNYGYTF.

The gene calls are TRBV5-1 and TRBJ2-5; TRBD1 agrees at 7 bases. Germline CDR1 and CDR2: SGHRS and YFSETQ. Germline trimming cut 4 bases from V and 1 base from J; bases unmatched to any gene: 10. The CDR3 length is 16 residues. CDR3 amino acids: CASSHDLGTAQETQYF. CDR3 coding DNA: TGCGCCAGCAGCCACGACTTAGGGACAGCCCAAGAGACCCAGTACTTC.

This rearrangement joins TRBV10-3 to TRBJ1-2; D remains ambiguous. The germline CDR1 and CDR2 sequences are ENHRY and SYGVKD. Trimming shortened V by 3 bases and J by 3 bases, and 14 bases separated the two germline ends. The CDR3 runs to 15 residues. The CDR3 nucleotides read TGTGCCATCAGTGACGTTCTCGAAAAACACTATGGCTACACCTTC. This translates into CAISDVLEKHYGYTF.

Details on this clone: The sample holds other DNA sequences that translate to the same CDR3. The rearrangement joins TRBV19 to TRBJ2-2; D possibly corresponds to TRBD2 (6 bases). Per germline, CDR1 LNHDA and CDR2 SQIVND (reference sequence). The CDR3 length is 15 residues. V was pared by 3 bases and J by 2 bases, with 10 bases between. The CDR3 reads CASSIVSGNTGELFF. Here the CDR3 DNA reads TGTGCCAGTAGTATCGTTAGCGGAAACACCGGGGAGCTGTTTTTT.

V gene TRBV5-6 combines with J gene TRBJ1-4; D is unresolved. There are 12 residues in the CDR3. V was clipped by 5 bases and J by 6 bases, with 8 bases between them. The germline CDR1 and CDR2 sequences are SGHDT and YYEEEE. The DNA for the CDR3 is TGTGCCAGCAGTTACGGGGATGAAAAACTGTTTTTT. This codes for CASSYGDEKLFF. The entire variable domain, with the rest obtained from reference TRBV5-6 and TRBJ1-4, is as follows: DAGVTQSPTHLIKTRGQQVTLRCSPKSGHDTVSWYQQALGQGPQFIFQYYEEEERQRGNFPDRFSGHQFPNYSSELNVNALLLGDSALYLCASSYGDEKLFFGSGTQLSVL.

V and J are TRBV30 and TRBJ2-7, with a weak D call TRBD1 (6 bases). CDR3 length: 13 amino acids. V gave up 2 bases and J gave up 5 bases, with 13 bases separating them. Germline V gives CDR1 GTSNPN, CDR2 SVGIG (reference sequence). The CDR3 reads CAWSRTEWDEQYF. In DNA form, the CDR3 reads TGTGCCTGGAGTAGGACAGAATGGGACGAGCAGTACTTC. Variable domain in full (rest from reference TRBV30 and TRBJ2-7): SQTIHQWPATLVQPVGSPLSLECTVEGTSNPNLYWYRQAAGRGLQLLFYSVGIGQISSEVPQNLSASRPQDRQFILSSKKLLLSDSGFYLCAWSRTEWDEQYFGPGTRLTVT.

This sequence joins TRBV5-1 and TRBJ2-1; 12 positions match TRBD2. This CDR3 contains 16 residues. With 0 bases clipped from V and 7 bases from J, the junction kept 5 bases outside the gene matches. The V gene's germline CDR1 is SGHRS and CDR2 YFSETQ. The DNA for the CDR3 is TGCGCCAGCAGCTTGGCCCAGACTAGCGGGGGTAATGAGCAGTTCTTC. Encoded protein: CASSLAQTSGGNEQFF.

The V and J genes are TRBV6-5 and TRBJ1-2, with 10 positions matching TRBD1. V lost 6 bases to trimming and J lost 7 bases; unmatched junction nucleotides: 11. Germline V CDR1 and CDR2: MNHEY, SVGAGI. This CDR3 is built from 15 residues. The CDR3 protein is CASRKTTGGDSGYTF. The CDR3 coding sequence is TGTGCCAGCAGAAAAACGACAGGGGGCGATTCTGGCTACACCTTC.

V is TRBV27 and J is TRBJ1-1, with TRBD1 identical over 7 bases. CDR1 MNHEY and CDR2 SMNVEV come from the germline V gene (reference sequence). This CDR3 is 13 amino acids long. After removal of 6 bases from V and 6 bases from J, the junction contained 7 bases not matched to a gene. In DNA form, the CDR3 reads TGTGCCAGCAGCCCAGGGGGGACCGCTGAAGCTTTCTTT. It translates to CASSPGGTAEAFF.

This rearrangement joins TRBV27 to TRBJ1-5; perhaps TRBD1 as D (6 bases). CDR1 and CDR2 from the germline V gene are MNHEY and SMNVEV (reference sequence). This CDR3 region has 15 residues. The germline V and J ends were trimmed by 0 bases and 4 bases, with 10 bases remaining between them. The CDR3 sequence: CASSLSWGHNQPQHF. CDR3 coding DNA: TGTGCCAGCAGTTTATCCTGGGGACATAATCAGCCCCAGCATTTT.

This rearrangement joins TRBV5-6 to TRBJ2-3; a weak D match, TRBD2 (6 bases). Trimming took 4 bases from V and 0 from J, leaving 15 bases between them. The CDR3 has 16 amino acids. In germline, CDR1 is SGHDT, CDR2 YYEEEE. The CDR3 loop reads CASSPAPTRSTDTQYF. For the CDR3, the DNA is TGTGCCAGCAGCCCCGCCCCGACTAGGAGCACAGATACGCAGTATTTT.